This note documents a single TCR beta chain sequence. Trimming cost V 3 bases and J 9 bases; bases outside gene matches: 12. This CDR3 spans 15 amino acids. CDR1 SQVTM and CDR2 ANQGSEA come from the germline V gene. These data originate in a study of blood T cell repertoires in COVID-19. On the study more broadly: Sources were T cells, B-cell-depleted T cells, or PBMCs; the material itself was cDNA or gDNA.

TCRdb keeps only in-frame clones here, not all; method: immunoSEQ multiplex PCR. This table has 200,000 to 250,000 clones, around 84% appearing once. The TCR was taken from a man younger than 45 with active or convalescent COVID-19. Source material: peripheral blood. V usage is TRBV29-1 and J usage is TRBJ2-1; 9 nucleotides agree with TRBD2. CDR3 amino acids: CSVEWLAGLQGEQFF. The CDR3 DNA reads TGCAGCGTTGAGTGGCTAGCGGGGCTTCAAGGTGAGCAGTTCTTC.